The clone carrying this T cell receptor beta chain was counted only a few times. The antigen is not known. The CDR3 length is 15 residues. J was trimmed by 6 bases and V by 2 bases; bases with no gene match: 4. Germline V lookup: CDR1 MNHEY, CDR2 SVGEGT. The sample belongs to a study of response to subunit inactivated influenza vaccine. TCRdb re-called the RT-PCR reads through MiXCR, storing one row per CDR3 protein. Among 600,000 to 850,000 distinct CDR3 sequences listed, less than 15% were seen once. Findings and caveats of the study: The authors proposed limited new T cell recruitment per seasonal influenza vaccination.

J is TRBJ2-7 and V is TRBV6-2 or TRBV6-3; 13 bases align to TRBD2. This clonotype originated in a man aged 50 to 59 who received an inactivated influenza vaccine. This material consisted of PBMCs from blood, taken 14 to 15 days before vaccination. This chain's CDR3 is CASSYPGLAGLEQYF. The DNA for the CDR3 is TGTGCCAGCAGTTACCCGGGACTAGCGGGACTCGAGCAGTACTTC.